This TCR beta chain emerged from a study of blood T cell repertoires in COVID-19. On the study more broadly: The samples span acute and convalescent COVID-19 from the United States, Italy and Spain. The cDNA or gDNA used as material had been derived from T cells, B-cell-depleted T cells, or PBMCs.

Per the germline V gene, CDR1 is SGHTA and CDR2 is FQGNSA. The CDR3 loop spans 15 amino acids. Trimming pared 3 bases from V and 6 bases from J, leaving 16 bases between. Source study methods: Scientists estimated how many nucleated cells there were by amplifying reference gene primers. Measured with immunoSEQ multiplex PCR; TCRdb has only the in-frame clones, and not every one. V and J calls and clone size follow that table, whereas D and trimming were derived from the DNA. The repertoire holds roughly 250,000 clones, about nine tenths seen once, with roughly 9.8% in the top ten. The source of this sequence is a man between 40 and 49 years old who had recovered from COVID-19. The rearrangement joins TRBV7-2 to TRBJ2-3; D is perhaps TRBD1 (5 bases). Sequencing was performed on peripheral blood. This chain's CDR3 is CASSFINQGGDTQYF. The CDR3 bases are TGTGCCAGCAGCTTTATTAATCAGGGCGGTGATACGCAGTATTTT.